This T cell receptor beta chain was identified in a study of shared clonotypes between healthy human individuals (dated by TCRdb to the early 2020s). In the study overall: The cohort comprised two women and a few men aged 18 to 49 years. For each donor, CD4 naive and CD4 memory were each given three plates, CD8 naive was given two plates, and CD8 memory was given one plate. Blood TCR repertoires of several healthy adults were deeply sequenced to estimate repertoire size and the extent of clonotype sharing between individuals. To increase sequencing depth and limit assay-specific biases, TCR repertoire library preparation and sequencing were carried out by different laboratories using diverse techniques. Between about 0.9 and 9 billion PBMCs per donor were obtained by leukapheresis. Results and caveats for the whole study, not just this receptor: Clonotypes shared by all four sorted-subset donors showed higher generation probabilities than non-shared clonotypes. About 5% of naive CD4, 3.5% of naive CD8, 2.3% of memory CD4, and 0.4% of memory CD8 clonotypes were shared across several donors. Pairwise subsampling indicated that sequencing depth was expected to affect the degree of clonotype sharing among donors. Because the study included a small number of donors, the genetic and exposure-history diversity represented was limited. Sampling was restricted to blood, and TCR repertoires in tissues likely differ from the TCR repertoires found in blood. Naive subsets generally had larger estimated clonotype richness than memory subsets. Rarefaction of sorted-subset datasets indicated incomplete sequencing despite the large sequencing depth.

TCR CDR3 regions were amplified from genomic DNA by multiplex PCR using the deep immunoSEQ assay. For each cell subset, the extracted genomic DNA was distributed evenly across all wells of several immunoSEQ 96-well plates, and each plate served as one replicate. For sorted subsets, each replicate PCR was loaded with roughly 0.2 ug genomic DNA, equivalent to 25,000 to 35,000 T cell genomes. The purified libraries were quantified using a Qubit 3.0 fluorometer, sized with a Bioanalyzer 2100, and then quantified again using the KAPA Library Quantification kit. Every immunoSEQ 96-well plate was sequenced on a separate single-read 150-cycle Illumina NextSeq 550 flow cell. The paper's processing steps were these. Because only junctional sequences without quality scores were contained in the immunoSEQ output, filtering matching that applied to full-length reads could not be performed. Sequences were annotated with PyIR, a Python wrapper for IgBLAST v1.9, using IMGT germline references to assign V/J genes and CDR3. Reads were filtered out if the reads had weak V/J assignments (E-value above 1e-6), no CDR3, stop codons, out-of-frame junctions, or ambiguous translated residues. V3J clonotypes were defined as sequences sharing an identical inferred V gene, J gene, and CDR3 amino acid sequence. To compute the percentage overlap between repertoires, the number of shared unique clonotypes was divided by the size of the smaller repertoire. Repertoire richness was assessed with RTK rarefaction, the Chao1 estimator, and Recon v2.1 estimates of unobserved clonotypes. Generation probabilities were computed with OLGA for all TCRbeta clonotypes obtained by the gDNA method from a few donors. TCRdb retrieved this table from immuneACCESS and kept in-frame rearrangements only. Not all clones are present; in checked studies, unresolved V genes account for under half, and no reason is known for the remainder. V, J and clone size derive from that table, while D and trimming were established from the DNA sequence. The sample has over 2,000,000 clones on record, about 93% of them singletons. The ten biggest clones cover around 1.8% of the sample.

CD8 naive samples were CD45RO-negative cells positively selected for CCR7, giving a CD45RA+CCR7+ population that excluded TemRA cells. Donors were healthy HIV-negative adults with no recently reported acute infections or vaccinations. Every donor was a Caucasian adult residing in Nashville, Tennessee, USA. Blood was obtained by leukapheresis, after which PBMCs were separated by Ficoll-Histopaque density gradient centrifugation and cryopreserved in liquid nitrogen vapor phase. Analytical flow cytometry was used to check the purity and quantity of every magnetically sorted T cell population. Genomic DNA was isolated from each sorted fraction and quantified by UV absorbance on a Nanodrop 2000c. This clone appeared once. There is no known antigen for this receptor. Base qualities are missing; no much larger clone stands one base away. From a lookup of the germline V gene (reference sequence), CDR1 and CDR2 are MNHEY and SMNVEV. Including cysteine and phenylalanine, the CDR3 has 13 amino acids. This entry keeps only the CDR3 DNA: 39 bases, framed from base 1. V and J are truncated by 2 bases and 5 bases respectively, leaving an intervening sequence of 7 bases.

The sample consisted of naive CD8+ T cells from PBMCs. Taken with the paper, the label for cell subset or site translates to: CD45RA+CCR7+. The receptor comes from a man between 18 and 29 years old in good health. Some clones in this sample may be carry-over from other donors' samples. Recombination joined TRBV27 with TRBJ2-1; 6 matching bases give a weak D call of TRBD2. The CDR3 reads as follows: CASSLIADNEQFF. The sequenced DNA is TGTGCCAGCAGTTTAATAGCGGACAATGAGCAGTTCTTC.